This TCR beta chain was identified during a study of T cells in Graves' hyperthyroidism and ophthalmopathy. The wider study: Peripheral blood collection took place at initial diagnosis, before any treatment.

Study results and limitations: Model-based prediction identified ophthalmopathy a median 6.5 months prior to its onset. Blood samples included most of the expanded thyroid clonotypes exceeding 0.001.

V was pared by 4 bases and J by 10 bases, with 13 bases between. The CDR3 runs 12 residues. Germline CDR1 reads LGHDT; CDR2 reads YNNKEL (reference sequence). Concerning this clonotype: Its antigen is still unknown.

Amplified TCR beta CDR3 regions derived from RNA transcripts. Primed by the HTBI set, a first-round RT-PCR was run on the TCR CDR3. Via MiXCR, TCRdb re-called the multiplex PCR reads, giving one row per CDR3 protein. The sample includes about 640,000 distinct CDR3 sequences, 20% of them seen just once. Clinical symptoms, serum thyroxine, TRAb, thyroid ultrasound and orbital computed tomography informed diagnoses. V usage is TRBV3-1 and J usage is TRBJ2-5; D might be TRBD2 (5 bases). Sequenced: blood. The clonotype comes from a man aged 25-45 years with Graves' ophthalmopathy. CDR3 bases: TGTGCCAGCAGCCGAGGGATCAGCGGCCAGTACTTC. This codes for CASSRGISGQYF.